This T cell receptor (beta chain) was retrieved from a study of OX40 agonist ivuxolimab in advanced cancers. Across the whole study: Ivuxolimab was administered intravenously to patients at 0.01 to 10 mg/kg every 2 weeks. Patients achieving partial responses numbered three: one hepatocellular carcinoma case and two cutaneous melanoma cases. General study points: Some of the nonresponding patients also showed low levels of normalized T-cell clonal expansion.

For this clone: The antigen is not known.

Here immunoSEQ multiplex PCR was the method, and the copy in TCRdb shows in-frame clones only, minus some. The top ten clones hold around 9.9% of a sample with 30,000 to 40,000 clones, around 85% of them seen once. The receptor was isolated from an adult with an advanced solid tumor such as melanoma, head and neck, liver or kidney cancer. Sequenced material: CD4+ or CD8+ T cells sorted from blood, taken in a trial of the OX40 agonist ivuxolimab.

DNA of the CDR3: TGTGCCTGGAGTATCCGACAGGGGCAAAATTCACCCCTCCACTTT. Its protein is CAWSIRQGQNSPLHF. This chain joins TRBV30 and TRBJ1-6, with 8 bases lining up with TRBD1. The CDR3 has 15 residues. Germline V gene data show CDR1 as GTSNPN and CDR2 as SVGIG (reference sequence). V lost 2 bases to trimming and J lost 7 bases; unmatched junction nucleotides: 7. The full variable domain, its missing parts supplied by reference TRBV30 and TRBJ1-6, is SQTIHQWPATLVQPVGSPLSLECTVEGTSNPNLYWYRQAAGRGLQLLFYSVGIGQISSEVPQNLSASRPQDRQFILSSKKLLLSDSGFYLCAWSIRQGQNSPLHFGNGTRLTVT.